The source of this TCR beta chain is a study of T cells after posttransplantation cyclophosphamide. Treatment was busulfan-fludarabine conditioning, a marrow graft, and cyclophosphamide on days +3 and +4. The protocol was immunoSEQ multiplex PCR, while the TCRdb copy is restricted to in-frame clones and leaves out a portion. The sample holds approximately 19,000 clones, roughly nine tenths seen once. The clonotype was recovered from a female patient in her 40s who received an allogeneic stem cell transplant from a related donor, was CMV-positive, and had no GVHD. Part of the T cells may come from the graft donor. Here the sequenced sample was PBMCs, taken after allogeneic stem cell transplant with posttransplant cyclophosphamide.

CDR3 sequence reads: CASSQLDRVPGNTIYF. CDR3 sequence (DNA): TGTGCCAGCTCACAACTCGACAGGGTTCCTGGAAACACCATATATTTT. V is TRBV18 and J is TRBJ1-3; the match to TRBD1 covers 7 bases. The CDR3 runs 16 residues. J lost 2 bases, V lost 4 bases, and 8 bases had no gene match. CDR1 and CDR2 (germline): KGHSH, LQKENI.